Shown below are 8 T cell receptor beta chains from a single sample sequenced in a study of CD8 T cells in ankylosing spondylitis. TCRdb reanalysed the 5' RACE reads using MiXCR and keeps one entry per CDR3 protein. The sample includes approximately 130,000 distinct CDR3 sequences, around 10% of them seen just once. Material for sequencing was blood, either unsorted or a sorted T cell fraction (not recorded which). The origin of the receptors is a female donor with ankylosing spondylitis or in good health (not recorded which).

About this clonotype itself: A read error may produce the germline difference seen at one junction end. The chain couples TRBV20-1 to TRBJ2-5; TRBD2 aligns across 10 bases. The CDR3 sequence is 18 residues long. CDR1 is DFQATT and CDR2 is SNEGSKA in the germline V gene (reference sequence). The CDR3 nucleotides are TGCCGTGCTAGAGAGGGGGGGTGGCTAGCGGGAGTACTTGAGACCCAGTACTTC. Translation: CRAREGGWLAGVLETQYF.

This clonotype was detected ten times or more. The V call is TRBV7-9, the J call TRBJ2-7, with a tentative D call TRBD1 (6 bases). Germline CDR1 and CDR2: SEHNR and FQNEAQ (reference sequence). V lost 0 bases and J lost 7, with 10 bases in between. This CDR3 is 13 amino acids long. The CDR3 loop reads CASSLAGALEQYF. CDR3 DNA: TGTGCCAGCAGCTTAGCGGGGGCCCTGGAGCAGTACTTC.

This clonotype came up a few times. The chain combines TRBV7-2 with TRBJ1-2, with D unresolved. V was shortened by 2 bases and J by 4 bases, with 14 bases between the two germline ends. The CDR3 is made up of 15 amino acids. In germline, CDR1 is SGHTA, CDR2 FQGNSA. The CDR3 coding sequence is TGTGCCAGCAGCTTATCTCGGGGTTTTGGCTATGGCTACACCTTC. This gives the protein CASSLSRGFGYGYTF.

The table lists this clonotype with many counts. The rearrangement links TRBV4-1 to TRBJ2-1; 10 nucleotides align to TRBD1. The germline V gene has CDR1 MGHRA and CDR2 YSYEKL. V lost 8 bases to trimming and J lost 7 bases; unmatched junction nucleotides: 11. The CDR3 spans 15 residues. The CDR3 here is CASRGLGQGINEQFF. Written as DNA, the CDR3 is TGCGCCAGCCGGGGTTTGGGACAGGGGATTAATGAGCAGTTCTTC.

The V call is TRBV12-3 or TRBV12-4, the J call TRBJ1-5; no reliable D call. The CDR3 is 14 amino acids. The V gene lost 1 base and the J gene lost 8 bases, with 12 bases spanning the gap. DNA of the CDR3: TGTGCCAGCAGTTTAGAACGGGCGCCTAAGCCCCAGCATTTT. This gives the protein CASSLERAPKPQHF.

This clonotype occurred many times. The chain recombines TRBV20-1 with TRBJ1-1; D remains unclear. The CDR3 is 11 residues long. The germline gives CDR1 DFQATT, CDR2 SNEGSKA (reference sequence). V lost 4 bases and J 8 bases, leaving 11 bases between the germline ends. The CDR3 DNA reads as TGCAGTGCTACCCATCCGGGAGAAGCTTTCTTT. This translates into CSATHPGEAFF.

The V gene is TRBV5-1, the J gene TRBJ2-7; 10 bases agree with TRBD2. The CDR3 consists of 16 residues. V lost 0 bases to trimming and J lost 0 bases; unmatched junction nucleotides: 3. Germline V gene data show CDR1 as SGHRS and CDR2 as YFSETQ. CDR3 protein: CASSLGPSGSSYEQYF. The CDR3 nucleotides read TGCGCCAGCAGCTTGGGACCTAGCGGGAGCTCCTACGAGCAGTACTTC.

This clonotype was seen repeatedly, ten times or more. The V gene is TRBV5-1, the J gene TRBJ1-6; no reliable D call. Trimming removed 4 bases from V and 7 bases from J, with 21 bases in between. Germline assignment: CDR1 SGHRS and CDR2 YFSETQ. The CDR3 spans 17 residues. The CDR3 spells CASSPKPDIIGNSPLHF. DNA of the CDR3: TGCGCCAGCAGCCCAAAGCCAGACATCATCGGGAATTCACCCCTCCACTTT.